These 9 T cell receptor beta chains share one sample of origin, sequenced in a study of cytomegalovirus exposure and HLA in healthy donors. Assay: immunoSEQ multiplex PCR; the TCRdb copy retains only in-frame clones and omits some. This repertoire shows under 200,000 clones, about 90% found once; its top ten account for about 2.9%. The sample comprised PBMCs. Receptors originate from a woman aged 18-30 years in good health and CMV-seropositive.

The chain has TRBV28 and TRBJ2-7; D call uncertain. CDR3 length: 13 residues. Germline V CDR1 and CDR2: MDHEN, SYDVKM. The V end was cut by 4 bases, the J end by 3 bases, with 10 bases between. The CDR3 DNA reads as TGTGCCAGCAGTTCTAGACCCGGCTACGAGCAGTACTTC. This sequence encodes CASSSRPGYEQYF.

This chain uses TRBV5-4 with TRBJ2-7; 8 bases map to TRBD1. With V trimmed by 5 bases and J by 1 base, 2 bases remained unmatched. The CDR3 consists of 13 residues. Germline V gives CDR1 SGHNT, CDR2 YYREEE (reference sequence). CDR3: CASSWTGSYEQYF. CDR3 nucleotides: TGTGCCAGCAGTTGGACAGGGTCCTACGAGCAGTACTTC.

The chain has TRBV11-2 and TRBJ1-1, with D maybe TRBD1 (5 bases). The ends were cut back, 10 bases at V and 0 bases at J, with 12 bases in the middle. The germline V gene has CDR1 SGHAT and CDR2 FQNNGV. The CDR3 totals 13 residues. The CDR3 sequence: CATARGMNTEAFF. The CDR3 DNA reads as TGTGCCACAGCAAGGGGCATGAACACTGAAGCTTTCTTT.

This clone came up once. V is TRBV5-1 and J is TRBJ2-7, with TRBD2 identical over 12 bases. From germline, CDR1 is SGHRS and CDR2 YFSETQ. The J segment lost 6 bases and the V segment lost 1 base, leaving 14 bases of the junction unmatched. The CDR3 extends over 18 amino acids. CDR3: CASSLYLAGGPTSGEQYF. For the CDR3, the DNA is TGCGCCAGCAGCTTGTATCTAGCGGGGGGGCCAACCTCGGGCGAGCAGTACTTC.

V is TRBV6-6 and J is TRBJ1-6, with a tentative D call TRBD1 (6 bases). V was trimmed by 2 bases and J by 10 bases, leaving 12 bases between them. Germline-derived CDR1 and CDR2 are MNHNY and SVGAGI (reference sequence). The CDR3 is 14 residues long. For the CDR3, the DNA is TGTGCCAGCAGTTACCTACGCGGGGGCTCACCCCTCCACTTT. It codes for CASSYLRGGSPLHF.

The CDR3 protein is CASSQDPANTGELFF. DNA for the CDR3: TGTGCCAGCAGCCAAGATCCCGCGAACACCGGGGAGCTGTTTTTT. The genes are TRBV4-2 and TRBJ2-2; no clear D gene. Between the trimmed V and J ends, which lost 0 bases and 0 bases, there was a span of 5 bases. The CDR3 covers 15 residues. In germline, CDR1 is LGHNA, CDR2 YNFKEQ.

This chain joins TRBV11-2 and TRBJ2-7, with 12 bases aligning to TRBD2. CDR3 length: 16 residues. V lost 1 base, J lost 3 bases, and 4 bases stayed unmatched. The germline V gene has CDR1 SGHAT and CDR2 FQNNGV. The CDR3 DNA sequence: TGTGCCAGCAGCTTAGGGACTAGCGGGGCGTTCTACGAGCAGTACTTC. Translating it yields CASSLGTSGAFYEQYF.

The chain couples TRBV7-6 to TRBJ2-2; the D gene is possibly TRBD2 (5 bases). The germline V gene encodes CDR1 SGHVS and CDR2 FNYEAQ. The CDR3 is 14 amino acids. V gave up 5 bases and J gave up 2 bases, with 9 bases separating them. The CDR3 DNA sequence: TGTGCCAGCAGCACCGGACTCAACACCGGGGAGCTGTTTTTT. This encodes CASSTGLNTGELFF.

The V gene is TRBV6-4, the J gene TRBJ2-5, with 8 bases lining up with TRBD2. CDR1 MRHNA and CDR2 SNTAGT come from the germline V gene. CDR3 length equals 15 residues. Trimming at V came to 4 bases and at J to 2 bases, leaving 6 bases not matched to a gene. As DNA, the CDR3 is TGTGCCAGCAGTGCCGCGCTAGCGGGTCAAGAGACCCAGTACTTC. It is translated as CASSAALAGQETQYF.